The rows below give T cell receptor beta chains drawn from one sample of a study of T cells in Graves' hyperthyroidism and ophthalmopathy. TCRdb processed the multiplex PCR reads anew with MiXCR; each CDR3 protein has one entry. Counted here are hundreds of thousands of distinct CDR3 sequences, about 15% occurring once; the ten biggest clones make up about 12%. Sequences were obtained from blood. All receptors derive from a man aged 18 to 35 with Graves' ophthalmopathy. Both conserved end residues are part of each CDR3. A D gene is named only where the DNA matches it firmly. Size is stated for part of the rows, as once, few or many counts, or as a class when the clone is expanded.

>NA|TRBJ2-1|TRBV27|many
CASSFDGPVFEQFF
TGTGCCAGCAGTTTCGACGGACCCGTCTTTGAGCAGTTCTTC
>NA|TRBJ2-5|TRBV5-1|NA
CASSVGNRRSMQETQYF
TGCGCCAGCAGCGTGGGCAACCGAAGGAGCATGCAAGAGACCCAGTACTTC
>TRBD1|TRBJ1-1|TRBV28|many
CASSLSGTGREAFF
TGTGCCAGCAGTTTATCGGGGACAGGCCGAGAAGCTTTCTTT
>NA|TRBJ1-1|TRBV10-3|many
CAISGAGYENTEAFF
TGTGCCATCAGCGGTGCAGGGTACGAGAACACTGAAGCTTTCTTT
>TRBD1|TRBJ1-2|TRBV7-9|many
CASSPVWTGPYGYTF
TGTGCCAGCAGCCCCGTTTGGACAGGTCCCTATGGCTACACCTTC
>TRBD1|TRBJ1-1|TRBV7-2|NA
CASSLRLPRQGPTEAFF
TGTGCCAGCAGCCTCCGACTGCCTCGACAGGGTCCAACTGAAGCTTTCTTT
>TRBD2|TRBJ2-7|TRBV11-2|many
CASSFAGTSGVQYF
TGTGCCAGCAGCTTCGCCGGGACTAGCGGTGTGCAGTACTTC
>NA|TRBJ2-7|TRBV7-6|many
CASSSNNRAEQYF
TGTGCCAGCAGCTCTAATAACCGAGCTGAGCAGTACTTC
>TRBD1|TRBJ2-1|TRBV18|few
CASSANRGPYNEQFF
TGTGCCAGCTCAGCAAACAGGGGCCCTTACAATGAGCAGTTCTTC
>TRBD2|TRBJ2-1|TRBV11-2|many
CASSLERGSYNEQFF
TGTGCCAGCAGCTTGGAGCGGGGCAGTTACAATGAGCAGTTCTTC
>TRBD2|TRBJ2-3|TRBV20-1|NA
CSAVGLAETDTQYF
TGCAGTGCTGTAGGACTAGCGGAGACAGATACGCAGTATTTT
>TRBD2|TRBJ2-2|TRBV12-3/TRBV12-4|NA
CASSLGAAGGLTGELFF
TGTGCCAGCAGTTTAGGTGCAGCGGGAGGGCTCACCGGGGAGCTGTTTTTT
>NA|TRBJ2-7|TRBV16|NA
CASSQSWTPYEQYF
TGTGCCAGCAGCCAATCGTGGACCCCCTACGAGCAGTACTTC
>NA|TRBJ2-1|TRBV7-6|few
CASGLAGYNEQFF
TGTGCCAGCGGCTTAGCAGGCTACAATGAGCAGTTCTTC
>TRBD1|TRBJ2-7|TRBV6-1|many
CASSSGTGRYEQYF
TGTGCCAGCAGTTCCGGGACAGGGCGCTACGAGCAGTACTTC
>NA|TRBJ2-2|TRBV7-3|many
CASSNPDARTGELFF
TGTGCCAGCAGCAACCCGGACGCCAGAACCGGGGAGCTGTTTTTT